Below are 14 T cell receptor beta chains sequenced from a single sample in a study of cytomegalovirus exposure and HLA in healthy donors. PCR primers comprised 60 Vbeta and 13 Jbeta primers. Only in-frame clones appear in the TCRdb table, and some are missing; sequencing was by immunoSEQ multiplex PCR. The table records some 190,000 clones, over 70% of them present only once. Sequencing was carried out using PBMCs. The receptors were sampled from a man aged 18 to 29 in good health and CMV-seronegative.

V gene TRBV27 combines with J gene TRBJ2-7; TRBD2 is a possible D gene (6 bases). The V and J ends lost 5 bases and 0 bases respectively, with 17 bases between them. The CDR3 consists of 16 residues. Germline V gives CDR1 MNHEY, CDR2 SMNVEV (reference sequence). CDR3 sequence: CASSRGTGLSSYEQYF. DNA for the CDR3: TGTGCCAGCAGTCGTGGGACTGGTCTAAGCTCCTACGAGCAGTACTTC.

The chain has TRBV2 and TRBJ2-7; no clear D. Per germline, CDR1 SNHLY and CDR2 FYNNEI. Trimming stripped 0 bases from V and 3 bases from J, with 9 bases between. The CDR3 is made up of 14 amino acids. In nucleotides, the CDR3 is TGTGCCAGCAGTGAAGCTTTTTCCTTCTACGAGCAGTACTTC. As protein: CASSEAFSFYEQYF.

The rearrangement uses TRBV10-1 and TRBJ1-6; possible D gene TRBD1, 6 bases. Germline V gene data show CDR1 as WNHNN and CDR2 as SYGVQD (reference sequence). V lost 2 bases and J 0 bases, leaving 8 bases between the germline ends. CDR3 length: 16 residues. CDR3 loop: CASSELGGSYNSPLHF. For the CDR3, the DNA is TGCGCCAGCAGTGAGCTAGGGGGCTCCTATAATTCACCCCTCCACTTT.

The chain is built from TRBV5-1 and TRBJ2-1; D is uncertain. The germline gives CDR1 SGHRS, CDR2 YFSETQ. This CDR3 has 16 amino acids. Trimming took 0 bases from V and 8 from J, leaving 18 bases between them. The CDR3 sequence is CASSLEFRRVGDEQFF. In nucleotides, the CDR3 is TGCGCCAGCAGCTTGGAGTTCCGACGGGTCGGAGATGAGCAGTTCTTC. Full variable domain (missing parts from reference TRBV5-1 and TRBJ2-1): KAGVTQTPRYLIKTRGQQVTLSCSPISGHRSVSWYQQTPGQGLQFLFEYFSETQRNKGNFPGRFSGRQFSNSRSEMNVSTLELGDSALYLCASSLEFRRVGDEQFFGPGTRLTVL.

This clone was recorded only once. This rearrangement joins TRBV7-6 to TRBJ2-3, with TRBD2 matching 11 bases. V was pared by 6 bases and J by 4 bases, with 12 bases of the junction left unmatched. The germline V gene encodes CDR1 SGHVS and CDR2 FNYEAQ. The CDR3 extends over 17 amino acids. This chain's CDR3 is CASSPQELAGVSDTQYF. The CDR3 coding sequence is TGTGCCAGCAGTCCACAAGAACTAGCGGGAGTATCAGATACGCAGTATTTT.

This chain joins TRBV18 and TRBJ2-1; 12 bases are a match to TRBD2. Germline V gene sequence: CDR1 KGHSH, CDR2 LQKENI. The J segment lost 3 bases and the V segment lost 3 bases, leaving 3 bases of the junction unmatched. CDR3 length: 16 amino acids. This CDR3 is CASSPGLAGLYNEQFF. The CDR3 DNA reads TGTGCCAGCTCACCGGGACTAGCGGGCCTCTACAATGAGCAGTTCTTC.

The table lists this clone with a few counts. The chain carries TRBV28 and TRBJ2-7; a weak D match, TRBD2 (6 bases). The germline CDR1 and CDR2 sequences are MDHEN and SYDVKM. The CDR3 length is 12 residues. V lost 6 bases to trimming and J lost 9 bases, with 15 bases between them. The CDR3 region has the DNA TGTGCCAGCAGCCTGACTAGAAGTCGGCAGTACTTC. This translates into CASSLTRSRQYF.

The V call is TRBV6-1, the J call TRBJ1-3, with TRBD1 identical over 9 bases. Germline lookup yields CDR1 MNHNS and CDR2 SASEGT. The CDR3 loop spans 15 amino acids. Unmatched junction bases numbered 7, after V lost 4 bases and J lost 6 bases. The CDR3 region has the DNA TGTGCCAGCAGTGGAAGGGACAGGGCTAAAAACACCATATATTTT. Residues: CASSGRDRAKNTIYF.

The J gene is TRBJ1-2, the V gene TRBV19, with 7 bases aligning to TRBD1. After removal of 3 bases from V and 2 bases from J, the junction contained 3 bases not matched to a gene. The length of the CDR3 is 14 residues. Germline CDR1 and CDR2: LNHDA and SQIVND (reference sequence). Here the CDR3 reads CASSIGQANYGYTF. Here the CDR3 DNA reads TGTGCCAGTAGTATCGGACAGGCGAACTATGGCTACACCTTC.

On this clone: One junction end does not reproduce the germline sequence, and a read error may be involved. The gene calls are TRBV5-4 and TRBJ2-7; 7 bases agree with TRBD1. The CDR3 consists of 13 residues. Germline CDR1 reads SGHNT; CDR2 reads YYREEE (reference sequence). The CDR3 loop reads CASSSGTDYEQHF. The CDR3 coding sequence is TGTGCCAGCAGCTCCGGGACAGATTACGAGCAGCACTTC.

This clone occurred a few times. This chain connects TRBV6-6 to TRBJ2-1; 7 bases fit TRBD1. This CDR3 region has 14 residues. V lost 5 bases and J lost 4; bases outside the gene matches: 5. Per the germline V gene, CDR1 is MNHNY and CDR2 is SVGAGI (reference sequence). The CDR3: CASSRDSSYNEQFF. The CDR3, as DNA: TGTGCCAGCAGTCGGGACAGTTCATACAATGAGCAGTTCTTC.

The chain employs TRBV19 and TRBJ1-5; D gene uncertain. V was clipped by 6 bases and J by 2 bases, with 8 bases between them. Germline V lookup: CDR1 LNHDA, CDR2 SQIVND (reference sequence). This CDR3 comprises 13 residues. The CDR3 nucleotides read TGTGCCAGTAGGGGCCAGGGCAATCAGCCCCAGCATTTT. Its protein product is CASRGQGNQPQHF.

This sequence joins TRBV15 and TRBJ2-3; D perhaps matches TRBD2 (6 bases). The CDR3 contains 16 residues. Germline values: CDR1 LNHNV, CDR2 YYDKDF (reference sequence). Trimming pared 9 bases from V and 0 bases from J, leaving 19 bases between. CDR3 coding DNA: TGTGCCACTAAGCTCGGGGGTGCTGGGAGCACAGATACGCAGTATTTT. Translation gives CATKLGGAGSTDTQYF.

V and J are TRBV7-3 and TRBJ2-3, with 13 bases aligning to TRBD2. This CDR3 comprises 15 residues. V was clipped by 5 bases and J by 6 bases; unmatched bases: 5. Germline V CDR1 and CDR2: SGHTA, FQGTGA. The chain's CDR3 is CASSPGLAGKDTQYF. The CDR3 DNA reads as TGTGCCAGCAGCCCGGGACTAGCGGGAAAGGATACGCAGTATTTT.